These T cell receptor beta chains were read from a single sample in a study of control samples from healthy donors and cancer patients. Libraries were prepared by immunoSEQ multiplex PCR; TCRdb keeps only in-frame clonotypes and omits some of them. The data show 95,000 to 100,000 clones, 80% to 90% seen once. The sample consisted of blood. The source is a man aged 25-45 years in good health. CDR3s include the opening cysteine and the closing phenylalanine or tryptophan. The D gene is left open where the match is weak. For some rows the clone size is stated as once, few or many, or as a class when expanded; others skip it.

TRBJ2-2 | NA | NA | TRBV7-2 | TGTGCCAGCAGCTTTACTAGCACCGGGGAGCTGTTTTTT | CASSFTSTGELFF
TRBJ1-1 | NA | TRBD1 | TRBV25-1 | TGTGCCAGCAGCGAGAGGGGGCTAGCTTTCTTT | CASSERGLAFF
TRBJ1-4 | NA | TRBD1 | TRBV14 | TGTGCCAGCAGCAAACCGGGACAGGGGCTGTTTTTT | CASSKPGQGLFF
TRBJ2-2 | NA | TRBD2 | TRBV5-6 | TGTGCCAGCAGCTTGACTAGCGGGACCCTTACCGGGGAGCTGTTTTTT | CASSLTSGTLTGELFF
TRBJ2-1 | NA | NA | TRBV5-1 | TGCGCCAGCAGTCAGCTCAATGAGCAGTTCTTC | CASSQLNEQFF
TRBJ2-7 | NA | NA | TRBV28 | TGTGCCAGCAGTTTGACAGTTCTCGAGCAGTACTTC | CASSLTVLEQYF
TRBJ2-2 | once | NA | TRBV13 | TGTGCCAGCAGCTTACGCCGGGGGAGCACCGGGGAGCTGTTTTTT | CASSLRRGSTGELFF
TRBJ2-3 | NA | NA | TRBV3-1/TRBV3-2 | TGTGCCAGCAGCCCTACTAGCACTAGCACAGATACGCAGTATTTT | CASSPTSTSTDTQYF
TRBJ2-5 | NA | NA | TRBV18 | TGTGCCAGCTCACCACGGGGTAGCGGTGAGACCCAGTACTTC | CASSPRGSGETQYF
TRBJ1-5 | NA | NA | TRBV27 | TGTGCCAGCAGTTTGCGCGAGGGGAATCAGCCCCAGCATTTT | CASSLREGNQPQHF
TRBJ1-2 | once | NA | TRBV6-5 | TGTGCCAGCAGTTACGGGGCAGATCCTACTAACTATGGCTACACCTTC | CASSYGADPTNYGYTF
TRBJ2-1 | NA | TRBD2 | TRBV28 | TGTGCCAGCAGTTATGGCGGGAGTTCGGTCAATGAGCAGTTCTTC | CASSYGGSSVNEQFF
TRBJ2-7 | NA | NA | TRBV5-4 | TGTGCCAGCAGACTAGACGGGAGCTCCTACGAGCAGTACTTC | CASRLDGSSYEQYF
TRBJ1-2 | NA | TRBD1 | TRBV5-5 | TGTGCCAGCAGCTTATTAACAGGGGATCATGGCTACACCTTC | CASSLLTGDHGYTF
TRBJ2-1 | NA | NA | TRBV5-1 | TGCGCCAGCAGCTTGGTGGCAGGGGAGCAGTTCTTC | CASSLVAGEQFF
TRBJ2-2 | NA | NA | TRBV7-9 | TGTGCCAGCAGAGAAAGGACGGCCGGGGAGCTGTTTTTT | CASRERTAGELFF
TRBJ1-5 | NA | NA | TRBV30 | TGTGCCTGGAAAGGACAGCTTTTAGACAATCAGCCCCAGCATTTT | CAWKGQLLDNQPQHF
TRBJ1-6 | NA | NA | TRBV27 | TGTGCCAGCAGTTTCTCAGGGGAAGTAGTGTCACCCCTCCACTTT | CASSFSGEVVSPLHF
TRBJ1-2 | NA | NA | TRBV6-1 | TGTGCCAGCAGTGAATTGGTAGGGTTAAGGTCTGGCTACACCTTC | CASSELVGLRSGYTF
TRBJ1-1 | few | NA | TRBV9 | TGTGCCAGCAGCCCGCTTGGTTCCAGGGAGGAAGCTTTCTTT | CASSPLGSREEAFF
TRBJ2-3 | NA | TRBD2 | TRBV9 | TGTGCCAGCAGCCTCTACCTCGGGGCCGGGACTAGCGGGGGAACAGATACGCAGTATTTT | CASSLYLGAGTSGGTDTQYF
TRBJ2-1 | NA | TRBD2 | TRBV4-2 | TGTGCCAGCAGCCAGGCGACTAGCCCCTCCTACAATGAGCAGTTCTTC | CASSQATSPSYNEQFF
TRBJ1-1 | NA | NA | TRBV6-6 | TGTGCCAGCAGGCCCCGGGACACTGAAGCTTTCTTT | CASRPRDTEAFF
TRBJ2-1 | NA | TRBD2 | TRBV11-2 | TGTGCCAGCGTCGGCGGCGGGGGGAATGAGCAGTTCTTC | CASVGGGGNEQFF
TRBJ2-3 | NA | NA | TRBV6-4 | TGTGCCAGCAGTGACGGCTACCGCACAGATACGCAGTATTTT | CASSDGYRTDTQYF
TRBJ2-5 | NA | NA | TRBV24-1 | TGTGCCACCAGTGATTTGTACCAAGAGACCCAGTACTTC | CATSDLYQETQYF
TRBJ2-2 | NA | TRBD2 | TRBV11-2 | TGTGCCAGCAGCTTAGCCCTTGGCGGGGGGACCGGGGAGCTGTTTTTT | CASSLALGGGTGELFF
TRBJ1-2 | few | NA | TRBV19 | TGTGCCAGTAGTGCCTTCAGGGGACTTGGCTACACCTTC | CASSAFRGLGYTF
TRBJ2-7 | many | NA | TRBV6-1 | TGTGCCAGCAGTGATGACAGCCCCTACGAGCAGTACTTC | CASSDDSPYEQYF
TRBJ2-3 | once | TRBD2 | TRBV5-4 | TGTGCCAGCAGCCAGGGACTAGCGGGGACCACAGATACGCAGTATTTT | CASSQGLAGTTDTQYF
TRBJ2-2 | NA | TRBD2 | TRBV4-1 | TGCGCCAGCAGCCTAACACTAGCGGAGGTCCTGACCGGGGAGCTGTTTTTT | CASSLTLAEVLTGELFF
TRBJ2-7 | NA | NA | TRBV10-2 | TGCGCCAGCAGTGGGCCAACCCCAGCCGAGCAGTACTTC | CASSGPTPAEQYF
TRBJ1-1 | NA | TRBD1 | TRBV28 | TGTGCCAGCAGTCCCGGGACAGGGTTCACTGAAGCTTTCTTT | CASSPGTGFTEAFF
TRBJ1-3 | NA | TRBD1 | TRBV14 | TGTGCCAGCAGCCAAGATGTGGGGACAGCCTCTGGAAACACCATATATTTT | CASSQDVGTASGNTIYF
TRBJ1-6 | NA | TRBD1 | TRBV11-2 | TGTGCCAGCAGCTTAACAGGGGTAATCGGCTCACCCCTCCACTTT | CASSLTGVIGSPLHF
TRBJ1-2 | NA | NA | TRBV7-9 | TGTGCCAGCAGCCCGCTAGAGACAAGTGGCTACACCTTC | CASSPLETSGYTF
TRBJ1-6 | NA | TRBD1 | TRBV30 | TGTGCCTGCCCCCCGGAGGCAGGGGGTTTGTATTCACCCCTCCACTTT | CACPPEAGGLYSPLHF
TRBJ1-2 | NA | NA | TRBV5-1 | TGCGCCAGCAGCCTTCAGGGGTCTGAAGGCTACACCTTC | CASSLQGSEGYTF
TRBJ2-3 | NA | NA | TRBV3-1/TRBV3-2 | TGTGCCAGCAGCCAAGCCGGGCCAGACACGCAGTATTTT | CASSQAGPDTQYF
TRBJ2-3 | NA | TRBD2 | TRBV29-1 | TGCAGCGTCGCCCGTCCTAGCGGGAGAACAGCAGATACGCAGTATTTT | CSVARPSGRTADTQYF
TRBJ1-2 | NA | NA | TRBV7-9 | TGTGCCAGCAGCTTAGTGCCCGGGAATCTCTATGGCTACACCTTC | CASSLVPGNLYGYTF
TRBJ1-4 | few | NA | TRBV12-3/TRBV12-4 | TGTGCCTCCCTTGGAAATGAAAAACTGTTTTTT | CASLGNEKLFF
TRBJ1-5 | NA | NA | TRBV5-1 | TGCGCCAGCAGCGGTACAGGGCTACGCAATCAGCCCCAGCATTTT | CASSGTGLRNQPQHF
TRBJ2-4 | NA | NA | TRBV5-6 | TGTGCCAGCAGCTTGGCGCACCAAGGCGCCAAAAACATTCAGTACTTC | CASSLAHQGAKNIQYF
TRBJ2-7 | NA | TRBD2 | TRBV25-1 | TGTGCCAGCAGTGAATTCTGGCTAGCGGTCGAGCAGTACTTC | CASSEFWLAVEQYF
TRBJ2-2 | few | TRBD2 | TRBV4-3 | TGCGCCAGCAGCCAAGATAAGTGGACTAGACGCGGCGCCGGGGAGCTGTTTTTT | CASSQDKWTRRGAGELFF
TRBJ1-5 | NA | TRBD1 | TRBV7-2 | TGTGCCAGCAGCCGTACCGACAGGGCAAATCAGCCCCAGCATTTT | CASSRTDRANQPQHF